The clone carrying this T cell receptor beta chain came up many times. What it recognizes is unknown. Scientists made TCR beta libraries using quantitative 5'-RACE with molecular barcodes. In TCRdb, the 5' RACE reads were re-called with MiXCR into one record per CDR3 protein. The sample gives more than 400,000 distinct CDR3 sequences, 5.3% of which show up once; 3% to 4.5% is in the top ten. This sample stems from a study of CD8 T cells in ankylosing spondylitis. This CDR3 spans 12 amino acids. Trimming pared 9 bases from V and 0 bases from J, leaving 6 bases between. The V gene's germline CDR1 is SGHTA and CDR2 FQGNSA. Findings and caveats of the study: Matched synovial fluid from ankylosing spondylitis patients was reported to be enriched for disease-linked clones. Seemingly characteristic of ankylosing spondylitis blood was a TCR beta motif consisting of about 8 highly homologous variants.

Material: blood, either unsorted or a sorted T cell fraction (not recorded which). The chain is built from TRBV7-2 and TRBJ1-5; D call uncertain. The TCR was taken from a male donor with ankylosing spondylitis. CDR3 residues: CASSASNQPQHF. The CDR3 DNA reads as TGTGCCAGTTCCGCTAGCAATCAGCCCCAGCATTTT.